This T cell receptor beta chain originates from a study of blood T cells in healthy people across ages. The overall study: Template switching retrieved approximately one barcoded beta molecule for each two T cells.

Ranging in age from roughly 6 to 95, the donors were healthy Caucasian individuals from Russia. A remark on this clonotype: What it recognizes is unknown.

Looked up from germline, CDR1 is DFQATT and CDR2 is SNEGSKA (reference sequence). The V and J ends lost 3 bases and 0 bases respectively, with 9 bases between them. This CDR3 has 14 residues. Findings and caveats of the study: Higher diversity, along with more naive CD4+ cells, distinguished long-lived donors from aged donors.

A second roughly 6 to 11 cycle PCR used barcoded and J-beta primers. A tag from a template-switch adaptor with 12 random nucleotides marked each cDNA molecule. TCRdb reanalysed the 5' RACE reads using MiXCR and keeps one entry per CDR3 protein. The sample lists fewer than 1,000,000 distinct CDR3 sequences; roughly 46% were seen once. This sequence was found in a man older than 75 in good health. The rearrangement joins TRBV20-1 to TRBJ1-5; D gene ambiguous. The sequencing sample was made of blood. CDR3 sequence: CSASWAYSNQPQHF. DNA of the CDR3: TGCAGTGCTAGTTGGGCTTATAGCAATCAGCCCCAGCATTTT.